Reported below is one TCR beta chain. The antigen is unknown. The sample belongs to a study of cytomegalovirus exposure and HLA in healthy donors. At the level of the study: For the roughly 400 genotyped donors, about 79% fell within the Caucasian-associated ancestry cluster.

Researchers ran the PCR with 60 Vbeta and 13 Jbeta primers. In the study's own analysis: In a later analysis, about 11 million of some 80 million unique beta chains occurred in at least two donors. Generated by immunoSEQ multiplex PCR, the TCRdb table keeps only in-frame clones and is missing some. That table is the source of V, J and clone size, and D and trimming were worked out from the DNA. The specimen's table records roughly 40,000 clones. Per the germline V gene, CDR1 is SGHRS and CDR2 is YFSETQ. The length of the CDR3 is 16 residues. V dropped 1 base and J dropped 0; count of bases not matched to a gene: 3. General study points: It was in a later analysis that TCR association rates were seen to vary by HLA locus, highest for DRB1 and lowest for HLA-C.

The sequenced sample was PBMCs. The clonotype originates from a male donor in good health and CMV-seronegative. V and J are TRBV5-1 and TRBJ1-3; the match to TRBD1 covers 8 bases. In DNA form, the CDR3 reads TGCGCCAGCAGCTTGACAGGGGGAAGCTCTGGAAACACCATATATTTT. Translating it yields CASSLTGGSSGNTIYF.